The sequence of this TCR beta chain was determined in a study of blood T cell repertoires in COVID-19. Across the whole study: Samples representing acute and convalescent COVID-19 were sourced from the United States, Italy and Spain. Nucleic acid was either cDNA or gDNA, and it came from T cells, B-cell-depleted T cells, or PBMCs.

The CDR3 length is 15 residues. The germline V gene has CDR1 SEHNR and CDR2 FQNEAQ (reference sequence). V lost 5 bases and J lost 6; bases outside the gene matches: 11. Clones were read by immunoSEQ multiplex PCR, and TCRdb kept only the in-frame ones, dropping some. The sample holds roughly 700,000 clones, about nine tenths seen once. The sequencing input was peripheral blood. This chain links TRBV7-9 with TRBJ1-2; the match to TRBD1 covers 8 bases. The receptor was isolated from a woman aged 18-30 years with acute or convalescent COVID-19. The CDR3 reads CASSMDRAWLNGYTF. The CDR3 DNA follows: TGTGCCAGCAGCATGGACAGGGCCTGGCTCAATGGCTACACCTTC.